The rows below give T cell receptor beta chains drawn from one sample of a study of OX40 agonist ivuxolimab in advanced cancers. The method was immunoSEQ multiplex PCR; TCRdb's version includes in-frame clones alone and lacks a portion of them. This sample has tens of thousands of clones; around 80% occur once, and the top ten carry 1.6%. The sequencing used CD4+ or CD8+ T cells sorted from blood, collected in a trial of the OX40 agonist ivuxolimab. The receptors were sampled from an adult with an advanced solid tumor such as melanoma, head and neck, liver or kidney cancer. The CDR3 runs from the conserved cysteine through the conserved F or W. The D gene is left open where the match is weak. Where a row states a size, it is once, few, many or the class of an expanded clone; other rows omit it.

v_call	clone_size	j_call	d_call	cdr3_aa	cdr3_nt
TRBV7-2	.	TRBJ2-7	TRBD2	CASSWTSGSNEQYF	TGTGCCAGCAGCTGGACTAGCGGGAGCAACGAGCAGTACTTC
TRBV15	once	TRBJ2-1	.	CATREGSYNEQFF	TGTGCCACCAGGGAGGGCTCCTACAATGAGCAGTTCTTC
TRBV2	once	TRBJ1-2	.	CASGFVLGGSSYGYTF	TGTGCCAGCGGCTTCGTCCTAGGGGGAAGCAGCTATGGCTACACCTTC
TRBV5-4	once	TRBJ2-7	.	CASTLGGDPAYEQYF	TGTGCCAGCACCCTAGGGGGGGATCCAGCCTACGAGCAGTACTTC
TRBV5-1	.	TRBJ1-5	.	CASSLEGIGNQPQHF	TGCGCCAGCAGCTTGGAAGGGATTGGGAATCAGCCCCAGCATTTT
TRBV25-1	.	TRBJ2-5	.	CASSTQLGRLQETQYF	TGTGCCAGCAGTACACAACTGGGACGCCTACAAGAGACCCAGTACTTC
TRBV7-9	.	TRBJ1-1	.	CASSLDQTGSQEAFF	TGTGCCAGCAGCTTAGACCAAACAGGGTCTCAGGAAGCTTTCTTT
TRBV28	.	TRBJ1-2	.	CASSFPTAGVGYTF	TGTGCCAGCAGTTTTCCCACGGCCGGGGTTGGCTACACCTTC
TRBV7-9	.	TRBJ2-1	TRBD2	CASRPSGSSYNEQFF	TGTGCCAGCAGACCTAGCGGGAGCTCCTACAATGAGCAGTTCTTC
TRBV2	.	TRBJ2-4	.	CASRGTYLAKNIQYF	TGTGCCAGCAGGGGGACTTACTTAGCCAAAAACATTCAGTACTTC
TRBV15	.	TRBJ2-7	TRBD1	CATSRDRDRGLGGAYEQYF	TGTGCCACCAGCAGAGATAGGGACAGGGGCCTCGGAGGGGCCTACGAGCAGTACTTC
TRBV2	.	TRBJ2-5	.	CASSVERRETQYF	TGTGCCAGCAGTGTTGAGCGTCGGGAGACCCAGTACTTC
TRBV5-6	.	TRBJ2-1	.	CASSFGTSNEQFF	TGTGCCAGCAGCTTCGGGACTTCTAATGAGCAGTTCTTC
TRBV14	.	TRBJ2-3	.	CASSQIGGLNTDTQYF	TGTGCCAGCAGCCAGATAGGGGGACTCAACACAGATACGCAGTATTTT
TRBV28	.	TRBJ2-7	TRBD2	CASSLGGGNSYEQYF	TGTGCCAGCAGTTTGGGGGGGGGAAACTCCTACGAGCAGTACTTC
TRBV28	once	TRBJ2-3	.	CASSAAGTRGDTQYF	TGTGCCAGCAGTGCCGCCGGGACACGAGGGGATACGCAGTATTTT
TRBV14	once	TRBJ1-2	.	CASSQGWYLYTF	TGTGCCAGCAGCCAAGGGTGGTACCTCTACACCTTC
TRBV5-6	.	TRBJ2-7	.	CASSLTQAYEQYF	TGTGCCAGCAGCTTGACCCAGGCCTACGAGCAGTACTTC
TRBV4-3	.	TRBJ1-2	.	CASSQDWVANYGYTF	TGCGCCAGCAGCCAAGATTGGGTGGCTAACTATGGCTACACCTTC
TRBV10-3	few	TRBJ2-2	TRBD1	CASQRQGANTGELFF	TGTGCCTCCCAAAGACAGGGGGCGAACACCGGGGAGCTGTTTTTT
TRBV7-9	once	TRBJ1-1	.	CASRPSWPSNTEAFF	TGTGCCAGCCGACCGTCGTGGCCGTCGAACACTGAAGCTTTCTTT
TRBV2	few	TRBJ2-7	.	CASSEAKRSGRDEQYF	TGTGCCAGCAGTGAAGCTAAACGAAGCGGACGGGACGAGCAGTACTTC
TRBV5-4	.	TRBJ1-2	.	CASSLRRTYGYTF	TGTGCCAGCAGCTTGCGCCGGACCTATGGCTACACCTTC
TRBV18	.	TRBJ2-3	TRBD2	CASSPRATSGHTDTQYF	TGTGCCAGCTCACCTCGCGCAACTAGCGGCCACACAGATACGCAGTATTTT
TRBV5-1	.	TRBJ2-1	TRBD2	CASSPGTRGGSYNEQFF	TGCGCCAGCAGCCCAGGGACTAGGGGGGGCTCCTACAATGAGCAGTTCTTC
TRBV7-2	.	TRBJ1-5	TRBD1	CASSLGQGASNQPQHF	TGTGCCAGCAGCCTAGGTCAGGGGGCTAGCAATCAGCCCCAGCATTTT
TRBV25-1	medium-sized	TRBJ2-7	.	CASSGTVTYEQYF	TGTGCCAGCAGTGGGACAGTAACCTACGAGCAGTACTTC
TRBV28	once	TRBJ1-1	.	CASSLPLTGNTEAFF	TGTGCCAGCAGTTTACCCCTAACAGGTAACACTGAAGCTTTCTTT